This T cell receptor beta chain was profiled in a study of T cell responses to AZD1222 COVID-19 vaccine. Regarding this clone: Its antigen is not identified.

General study results and limits: Among AZD1222 vaccinees, only 5 to 7 were seropositive at baseline. Spike-specific TCR breadth and depth went up after people got two AZD1222 doses.

Measured with immunoSEQ multiplex PCR; TCRdb has only the in-frame clones, and not every one. The data show more than 250,000 clones, more than 80% seen once. From germline, CDR1 is SGHAT and CDR2 FQNNGV. The CDR3 has 16 amino acids. V was clipped by 5 bases and J by 4 bases; unmatched bases: 13. The J gene is TRBJ2-7, the V gene TRBV11-2; 8 bases are shared with TRBD2. This TCR was recovered from an adult in good health. The sample in question was peripheral blood, obtained on day 0 of AZD1222 vaccination. CDR3 protein: CASSLTSGGPVYEQYF. The CDR3 nucleotides read TGTGCCAGCAGCCTTACGTCGGGAGGGCCGGTTTACGAGCAGTACTTC.